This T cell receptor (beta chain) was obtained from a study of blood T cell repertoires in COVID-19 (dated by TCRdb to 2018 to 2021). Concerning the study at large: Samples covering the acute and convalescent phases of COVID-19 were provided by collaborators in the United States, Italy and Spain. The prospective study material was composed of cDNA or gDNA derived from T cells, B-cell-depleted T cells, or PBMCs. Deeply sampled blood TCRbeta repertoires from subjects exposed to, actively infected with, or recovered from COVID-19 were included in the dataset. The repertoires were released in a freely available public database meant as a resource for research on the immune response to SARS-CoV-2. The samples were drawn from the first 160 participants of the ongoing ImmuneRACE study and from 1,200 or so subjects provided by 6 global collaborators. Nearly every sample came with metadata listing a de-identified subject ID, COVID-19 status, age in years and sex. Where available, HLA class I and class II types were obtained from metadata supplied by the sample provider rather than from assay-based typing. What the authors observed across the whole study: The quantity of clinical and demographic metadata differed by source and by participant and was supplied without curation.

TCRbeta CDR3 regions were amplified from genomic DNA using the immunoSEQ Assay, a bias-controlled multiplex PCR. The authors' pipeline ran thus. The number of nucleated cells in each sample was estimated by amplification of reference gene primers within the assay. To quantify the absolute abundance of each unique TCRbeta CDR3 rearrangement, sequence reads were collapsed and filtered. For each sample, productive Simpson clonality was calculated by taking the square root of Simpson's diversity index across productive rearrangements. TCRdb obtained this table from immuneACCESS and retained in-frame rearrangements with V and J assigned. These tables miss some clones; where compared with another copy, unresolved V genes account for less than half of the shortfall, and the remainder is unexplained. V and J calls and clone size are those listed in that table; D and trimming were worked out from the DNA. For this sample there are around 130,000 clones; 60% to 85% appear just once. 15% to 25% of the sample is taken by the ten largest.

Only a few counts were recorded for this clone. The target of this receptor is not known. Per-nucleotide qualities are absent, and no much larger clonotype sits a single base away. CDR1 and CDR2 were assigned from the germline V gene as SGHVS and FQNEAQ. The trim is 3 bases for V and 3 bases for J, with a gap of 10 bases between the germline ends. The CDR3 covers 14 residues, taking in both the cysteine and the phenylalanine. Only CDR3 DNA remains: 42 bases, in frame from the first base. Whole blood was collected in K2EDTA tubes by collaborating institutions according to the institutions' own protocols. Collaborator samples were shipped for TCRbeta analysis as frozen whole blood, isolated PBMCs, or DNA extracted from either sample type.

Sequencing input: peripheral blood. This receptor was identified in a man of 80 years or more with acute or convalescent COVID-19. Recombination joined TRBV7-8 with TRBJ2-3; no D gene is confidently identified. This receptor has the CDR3 CASSFAPITDTQYF. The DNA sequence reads TGTGCCAGCAGCTTCGCGCCTATAACAGATACGCAGTATTTT.